What follows are 6 T cell receptor beta chains derived from one specimen sequenced in a study of T cell repertoires in cytomegalovirus infection (dated by TCRdb to between 2017 and 2020). Sequencing took place on an Illumina HiSeq 1500. TCRdb reran the public reads through fastp at Q25 and MiXCR, keeping productive beta chains. Rows with one shared CDR3 protein collapse into an entry with the most common genes and DNA. This sample gives 55,000 to 85,000 distinct CDR3 sequences in total; more than 3% of them show up just once. The ten top clones hold about 20% of the sample. Input material: PBMCs. The receptors were gathered from a human donor in good health (CMV status not recorded). Some clones in this sample may be carry-over from other donors' samples.

This clonotype was seen at least ten times. V is TRBV6-2 or TRBV6-3 and J is TRBJ2-2; TRBD1 aligns across 7 bases. This CDR3 is built from 14 residues. Looked up from germline, CDR1 is MNHEY and CDR2 is SVGEGT. J lost 7 bases, V lost 0 bases, and 2 bases had no gene match. The CDR3 loop reads CASSYSTGFGELFF. DNA of the CDR3: TGTGCCAGCAGTTACTCGACAGGGTTCGGGGAGCTGTTTTTT.

This clonotype was seen many times. The V and J genes are TRBV7-2 and TRBJ2-5; 7 positions match TRBD1. This CDR3 contains 14 residues. Losses at the gene ends were 5 bases for V and 4 bases for J; bases not matched to a gene: 7. In germline, CDR1 is SGHTA, CDR2 FQGNSA. The CDR3 is CASSRQGFSETQYF. The CDR3 nucleotides are TGTGCCAGCAGCCGACAGGGCTTTTCAGAGACCCAGTACTTC.

This clonotype was detected ten times or more. The chain couples TRBV28 to TRBJ2-1; 14 bases are a match to TRBD2. After removal of 7 bases from V and 15 bases from J, the junction contained 14 bases not matched to a gene. Germline V gene sequence: CDR1 MDHEN, CDR2 SYDVKM. This CDR3 contains 15 residues. In DNA form, the CDR3 reads TGTGCCAGCAAATCATTCGGGACTAGCGGGAGTATGCTGTTCTTC. This translates into CASKSFGTSGSMLFF.

This clonotype was counted many times. The chain links TRBV7-2 to TRBJ1-6; D gene ambiguous. Per germline, CDR1 SGHTA and CDR2 FQGNSA. The CDR3 has 15 residues. The V end lost 3 bases, the J end lost 10 bases, and 16 bases lay between the germline ends. The CDR3 DNA is TGTGCCAGCAGCTTCTTTCCGGGCCATTCCTCACCCCTCCACTTT. Translation gives CASSFFPGHSSPLHF.

This clonotype was observed a few times. V and J are TRBV28 and TRBJ2-3, with D possibly matching TRBD2 (6 bases). V lost 4 bases, J lost 4 bases, and 9 bases lay in between. The length of the CDR3 is 13 residues. Germline CDR1 and CDR2: MDHEN and SYDVKM. The CDR3 loop reads CASSSGVPDTQYF. In DNA form, the CDR3 reads TGTGCCAGCAGTTCGGGAGTCCCAGATACGCAGTATTTT.

This clonotype was seen at least ten times. V and J are TRBV15 and TRBJ2-7; 7 bases agree with TRBD1. V lost 0 bases and J lost 2; bases outside the gene matches: 4. The CDR3 is 15 residues long. From germline, CDR1 is LNHNV and CDR2 YYDKDF (reference sequence). CDR3 loop: CATSRERGQTYEQYF. The CDR3 nucleotides are TGTGCCACCAGCAGAGAAAGGGGACAGACCTACGAGCAGTACTTC.